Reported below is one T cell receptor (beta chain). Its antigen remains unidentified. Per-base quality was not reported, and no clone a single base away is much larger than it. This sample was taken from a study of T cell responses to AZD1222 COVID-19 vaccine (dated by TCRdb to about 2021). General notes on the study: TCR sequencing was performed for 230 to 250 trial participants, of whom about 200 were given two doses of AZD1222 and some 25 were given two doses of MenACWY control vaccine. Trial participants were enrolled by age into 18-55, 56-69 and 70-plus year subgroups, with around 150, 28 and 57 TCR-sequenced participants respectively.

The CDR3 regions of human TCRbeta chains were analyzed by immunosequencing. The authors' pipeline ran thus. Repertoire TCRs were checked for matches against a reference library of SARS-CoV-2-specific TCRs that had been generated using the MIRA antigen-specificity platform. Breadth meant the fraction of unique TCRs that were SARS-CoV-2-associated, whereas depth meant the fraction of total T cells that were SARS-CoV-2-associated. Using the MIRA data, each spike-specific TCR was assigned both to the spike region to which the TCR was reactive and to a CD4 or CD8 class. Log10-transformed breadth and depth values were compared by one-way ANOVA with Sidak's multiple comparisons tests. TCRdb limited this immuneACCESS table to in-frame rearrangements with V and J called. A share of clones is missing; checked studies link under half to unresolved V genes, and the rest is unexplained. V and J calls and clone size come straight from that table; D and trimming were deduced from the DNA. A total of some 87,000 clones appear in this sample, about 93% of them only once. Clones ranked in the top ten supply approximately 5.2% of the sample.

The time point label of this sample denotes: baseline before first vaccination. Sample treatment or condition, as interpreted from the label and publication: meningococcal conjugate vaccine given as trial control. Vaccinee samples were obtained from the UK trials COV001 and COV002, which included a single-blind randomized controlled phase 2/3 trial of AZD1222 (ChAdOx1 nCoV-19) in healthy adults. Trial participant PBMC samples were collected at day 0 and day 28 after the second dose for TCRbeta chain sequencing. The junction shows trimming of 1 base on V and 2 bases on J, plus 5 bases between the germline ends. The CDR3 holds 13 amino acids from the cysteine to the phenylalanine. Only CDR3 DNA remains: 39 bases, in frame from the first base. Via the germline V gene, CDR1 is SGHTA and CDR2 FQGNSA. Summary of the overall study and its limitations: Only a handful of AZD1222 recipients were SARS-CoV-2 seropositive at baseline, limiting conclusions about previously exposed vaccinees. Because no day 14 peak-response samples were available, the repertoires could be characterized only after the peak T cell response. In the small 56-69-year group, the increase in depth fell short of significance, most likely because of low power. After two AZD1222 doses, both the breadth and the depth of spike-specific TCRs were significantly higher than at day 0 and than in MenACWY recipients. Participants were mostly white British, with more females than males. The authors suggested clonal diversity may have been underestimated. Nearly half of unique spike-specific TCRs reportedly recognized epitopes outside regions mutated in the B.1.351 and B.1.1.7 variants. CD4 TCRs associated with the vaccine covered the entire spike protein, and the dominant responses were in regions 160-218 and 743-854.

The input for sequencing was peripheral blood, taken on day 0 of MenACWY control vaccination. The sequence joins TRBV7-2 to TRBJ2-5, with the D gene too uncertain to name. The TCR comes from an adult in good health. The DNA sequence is TGTGCCAGCAGCTTAGGTATACAAGAGACCCAGTACTTC. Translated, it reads CASSLGIQETQYF.